This T cell receptor (beta chain) is drawn from a study of beta chain features in type 1 diabetes. The sequenced template was cDNA made from the entire isolated RNA. The method was immunoSEQ multiplex PCR; TCRdb's version includes in-frame clones alone and lacks a portion of them. Altogether under 900,000 clones are present, 15% to 20% being singletons, with the ten largest covering 0.023%. Sequencing was done on a sample of naive CD4+ T cells from blood. This sequence was found in a woman under 30 in good health.

In nucleotides, the CDR3 is TGTGCCAGCAGCTTAGGGGGACTAGCGGAAAATGAGCAGTTCTTC. As protein: CASSLGGLAENEQFF. The V gene is TRBV5-4, the J gene TRBJ2-1, with TRBD2 matching 11 bases. The CDR3 spans 15 residues. Germline CDR1 is SGHNT and CDR2 is YYREEE (reference sequence). The trim removed 2 bases at V and 7 bases at J, leaving 5 bases unmatched. Supplemented by reference TRBV5-4 and TRBJ2-1, the full variable domain reads ETGVTQSPTHLIKTRGQQVTLRCSSQSGHNTVSWYQQALGQGPQFIFQYYREEENGRGNFPPRFSGLQFPNYSSELNVNALELDDSALYLCASSLGGLAENEQFFGPGTRLTVL.